The rows below give T cell receptor beta chains drawn from one sample of a study of CD8+ T cells in alopecia areata. This table comes from immunoSEQ multiplex PCR, and its TCRdb copy is limited to in-frame clones, with some not included. The data show around 270,000 clones, with roughly 64% seen just once and approximately 1.7% held by the top ten. Sequenced here: CD4+ T cells sorted from blood, sampled at week 24, from a patient treated with tofacitinib. These receptors originate from a human donor with alopecia areata. The CDR3 runs from the conserved cysteine through the conserved F or W. The order of the fields is J gene, V gene, clone size, D gene, CDR3 protein, CDR3 DNA. D genes are given only for firm matches. Size tells how often a clone was seen (once, few, many) or the class of an expanded clone, and some rows leave it out.

j_gene: TRBJ2-1
v_gene: TRBV10-3
abundance: -
d_gene: -
CDR3aa: CAISEKSGAYNEQFF
CDR3nt: TGTGCCATCAGTGAAAAGTCCGGGGCATACAATGAGCAGTTCTTC

j_gene: TRBJ1-1
v_gene: TRBV4-1
abundance: -
d_gene: TRBD1
CDR3aa: CASSQPPGGHTEAFF
CDR3nt: TGCGCCAGCAGCCAACCGCCAGGGGGTCACACTGAAGCTTTCTTT

j_gene: TRBJ2-7
v_gene: TRBV7-2
abundance: -
d_gene: TRBD2
CDR3aa: CASSSQPALAGAPYEQYF
CDR3nt: TGTGCCAGCAGCTCCCAACCAGCTTTAGCGGGGGCACCCTACGAGCAGTACTTC

j_gene: TRBJ1-1
v_gene: TRBV7-9
abundance: few
d_gene: -
CDR3aa: CASSLGQLNTEAFF
CDR3nt: TGTGCCAGCAGCTTAGGCCAGCTGAACACTGAAGCTTTCTTT

j_gene: TRBJ1-1
v_gene: TRBV19
abundance: few
d_gene: -
CDR3aa: CASSTTTGDTEAFF
CDR3nt: TGTGCCAGTAGTACCACGACAGGAGACACTGAAGCTTTCTTT

j_gene: TRBJ2-3
v_gene: TRBV30
abundance: -
d_gene: TRBD2
CDR3aa: CAWNPTRTSGITDTQYF
CDR3nt: TGTGCCTGGAACCCGACAAGGACTAGCGGGATCACAGATACGCAGTATTTT

j_gene: TRBJ1-6
v_gene: TRBV6-5
abundance: -
d_gene: -
CDR3aa: CASSPGARSPLHF
CDR3nt: TGTGCCAGCAGTCCGGGGGCTAGGTCACCCCTCCACTTT

j_gene: TRBJ2-1
v_gene: TRBV15
abundance: -
d_gene: -
CDR3aa: CATSYRDYNEQFF
CDR3nt: TGTGCCACCAGCTACAGAGACTACAATGAGCAGTTCTTC

j_gene: TRBJ1-1
v_gene: TRBV6-6
abundance: -
d_gene: -
CDR3aa: CASSSAQGSPEAFF
CDR3nt: TGTGCCAGCAGTTCGGCCCAGGGGTCACCTGAAGCTTTCTTT

j_gene: TRBJ1-1
v_gene: TRBV10-3
abundance: -
d_gene: -
CDR3aa: CAIRASTGSFGTEAFF
CDR3nt: TGTGCCATCAGGGCCAGTACAGGGAGTTTCGGGACTGAAGCTTTCTTT

j_gene: TRBJ2-1
v_gene: TRBV10-3
abundance: -
d_gene: -
CDR3aa: CAISETRTGGSYNEQFF
CDR3nt: TGTGCCATCAGTGAAACAAGGACGGGCGGCTCCTACAATGAGCAGTTCTTC

j_gene: TRBJ2-7
v_gene: TRBV6-5
abundance: few
d_gene: -
CDR3aa: CATGFNEQYF
CDR3nt: TGTGCCACAGGGTTCAACGAGCAGTACTTC

j_gene: TRBJ1-1
v_gene: TRBV27
abundance: -
d_gene: TRBD1
CDR3aa: CASSPGQGWNTEAFF
CDR3nt: TGTGCCAGCAGCCCGGGACAGGGTTGGAACACTGAAGCTTTCTTT

j_gene: TRBJ2-3
v_gene: TRBV6-6
abundance: -
d_gene: -
CDR3aa: CASSYRGGDTQYF
CDR3nt: TGTGCCAGCAGTTACCGAGGAGGAGATACGCAGTATTTT

j_gene: TRBJ2-5
v_gene: TRBV29-1
abundance: few
d_gene: -
CDR3aa: CSVGTETQYF
CDR3nt: TGCAGCGTTGGGACAGAGACCCAGTACTTC

j_gene: TRBJ2-7
v_gene: TRBV7-8
abundance: -
d_gene: TRBD1
CDR3aa: CASSLTGVSYEQYF
CDR3nt: TGTGCCAGCAGCCTGACAGGGGTCTCCTACGAGCAGTACTTC